One and the same sample provided the 30 T cell receptor beta chains below, sequenced in a study of OX40 agonist ivuxolimab in advanced cancers. Sequenced by immunoSEQ multiplex PCR; TCRdb stores in-frame clones only, minus some. The data show tens of thousands of clones, 85% to 90% seen once. This material consisted of CD4+ or CD8+ T cells sorted from blood, taken in a trial of the OX40 agonist ivuxolimab. The origin of the receptors is an adult with an advanced solid tumor such as melanoma, head and neck, liver or kidney cancer.

This clone was found once. This sequence joins TRBV7-2 and TRBJ2-1, with D possibly matching TRBD1 (6 bases). Germline CDR1 and CDR2: SGHTA and FQGNSA. Trimming removed 5 bases from V and 10 bases from J, with 18 bases in between. CDR3 length: 14 residues. Here the CDR3 DNA reads TGTGCCAGCAGCATCAGGGGCCCCTTGAGGGAGCAGTTCTTC. Translating gives CASSIRGPLREQFF.

The CDR3 is CASSLGPQAHEQFF. The CDR3 DNA is TGCGCCAGCAGCTTGGGCCCACAGGCCCATGAGCAGTTCTTC. V is TRBV5-1 and J is TRBJ2-1; TRBD1 is a possible D gene (5 bases). The germline V gene encodes CDR1 SGHRS and CDR2 YFSETQ. The CDR3 has 14 residues. Trimming left V 0 bases short and J 8 bases short, with 12 bases between.

The chain joins TRBV28 to TRBJ1-1; D is unresolved. This CDR3 contains 14 residues. Germline loops: CDR1 MDHEN, CDR2 SYDVKM. The V gene lost 4 bases and the J gene lost 1 base, with 10 bases spanning the gap. The CDR3 sequence: CASSSAQTNTEAFF. The DNA for the CDR3 is TGTGCCAGCAGTTCGGCACAAACGAACACTGAAGCTTTCTTT. Combining the CDR3 with reference TRBV28 and TRBJ1-1 gives the whole variable domain DVKVTQSSRYLVKRTGEKVFLECVQDMDHENMFWYRQDPGLGLRLIYFSYDVKMKEKGDIPEGYSVSREKKERFSLILESASTNQTSMYLCASSSAQTNTEAFFGQGTRLTVV.

V gene TRBV6-5 combines with J gene TRBJ2-5; D remains ambiguous. CDR3 length: 13 residues. CDR1 MNHEY and CDR2 SVGAGI come from the germline V gene. The ends were cut back, 8 bases at V and 2 bases at J, with 12 bases in the middle. CDR3: CASRSGAQETQYF. As DNA, the CDR3 is TGTGCCAGCCGGTCAGGCGCGCAAGAGACCCAGTACTTC.

V usage is TRBV28 and J usage is TRBJ2-5, with TRBD1 identical over 9 bases. CDR3 length equals 15 residues. After removal of 3 bases from V and 5 bases from J, the junction contained 7 bases not matched to a gene. CDR1 and CDR2 from the germline V gene are MDHEN and SYDVKM. CDR3: CASSLTGGIYETQYF. In DNA form, the CDR3 reads TGTGCCAGCAGTTTGACAGGGGGAATTTACGAGACCCAGTACTTC. The whole variable domain, remainder taken from reference TRBV28 and TRBJ2-5, is DVKVTQSSRYLVKRTGEKVFLECVQDMDHENMFWYRQDPGLGLRLIYFSYDVKMKEKGDIPEGYSVSREKKERFSLILESASTNQTSMYLCASSLTGGIYETQYFGPGTRLLVL.

By share, this clone ranks as medium-sized (0.01 to 0.1%). The rearrangement links TRBV6-4 to TRBJ2-7, with 11 bases fitting TRBD2. The ends lost 0 bases at V and 3 bases at J; junction bases unmatched: 7. Germline V CDR1 and CDR2: MRHNA, SNTAGT. CDR3 length: 17 amino acids. The CDR3 protein is CASSDSGKLAGDYEQYF. The CDR3 DNA sequence: TGTGCCAGCAGTGACTCGGGGAAACTAGCGGGAGACTACGAGCAGTACTTC.

This chain joins TRBV7-8 and TRBJ2-1; 8 bases are a match to TRBD1. CDR1 and CDR2 (germline): SGHVS, FQNEAQ. This CDR3 contains 16 residues. After removal of 5 bases from V and 1 base from J, the junction contained 7 bases not matched to a gene. CDR3 loop: CASSVIDRGSYNEQFF. In nucleotides, the CDR3 is TGTGCCAGCAGCGTCATAGACAGGGGATCCTACAATGAGCAGTTCTTC.

The chain uses TRBV4-3 and TRBJ2-1; 11 bases map to TRBD2. Germline assignment: CDR1 LGHNA and CDR2 YSLEER. The length of the CDR3 is 15 residues. Germline trimming cut 0 bases from V and 7 bases from J; bases unmatched to any gene: 2. The CDR3 sequence is CASSQETSGRNEQFF. The CDR3 nucleotides are TGCGCCAGCAGCCAAGAAACTAGCGGGAGAAATGAGCAGTTCTTC.

The J gene is TRBJ2-5, the V gene TRBV7-3; no reliable D call. The germline V gene has CDR1 SGHTA and CDR2 FQGTGA. This CDR3 contains 14 residues. The germline V and J ends were trimmed by 1 base and 5 bases, with 11 bases remaining between them. The CDR3 loop reads CASSLRSGVETQYF. CDR3 DNA: TGTGCCAGCAGCTTAAGGTCTGGGGTTGAGACCCAGTACTTC.

The chain uses TRBV6-1 and TRBJ2-7; D not certain. Germline V CDR1 and CDR2: MNHNS, SASEGT. Deletions cut 2 bases from V and 0 bases from J, with 14 bases between. This CDR3 has 16 amino acids. CDR3 DNA: TGTGCCAGCAGTGAACAGTTGCAGGCCAGCTCCTACGAGCAGTACTTC. Its translation: CASSEQLQASSYEQYF.

The chain uses TRBV19 and TRBJ2-7, with 12 bases that match TRBD2. The germline gives CDR1 LNHDA, CDR2 SQIVND (reference sequence). This CDR3 region has 15 residues. The trim removed 3 bases at V and 5 bases at J, leaving 5 bases unmatched. CDR3 DNA sequence: TGTGCCAGTAGTATTTCGACTAGCGGGAGCCACGAGCAGTACTTC. Amino acid sequence: CASSISTSGSHEQYF.

V usage is TRBV27 and J usage is TRBJ1-5; TRBD1 matches 7 bases. Germline CDR1 MNHEY, CDR2 SMNVEV (reference sequence). The CDR3 has 15 amino acids. V shed 10 bases and J 3 bases; nucleotides not matched to a gene: 12. The CDR3 DNA reads as TGTGCCACCAGACAGGGTTTCGGAATCAATCAGCCCCAGCATTTT. It encodes CATRQGFGINQPQHF.

The genes are TRBV4-2 and TRBJ1-4; TRBD1 is a possible D gene (5 bases). CDR1 is LGHNA and CDR2 is YNFKEQ in the germline V gene. The V end was cut by 1 base, the J end by 3 bases, with 12 bases between. CDR3 size: 16 residues. The CDR3: CASSQGRQMANEKLFF. The CDR3 nucleotides read TGTGCCAGCAGCCAAGGGCGACAGATGGCTAATGAAAAACTGTTTTTT.

This chain uses TRBV7-2 with TRBJ2-3; unclear D gene. Germline V CDR1 and CDR2: SGHTA, FQGNSA. Trimming shortened V by 1 base and J by 4 bases, and 9 bases separated the two germline ends. There are 14 residues in the CDR3. CDR3 sequence (DNA): TGTGCCAGCAGCTTAGTAGTTTGGCCAGATACGCAGTATTTT. This gives the protein CASSLVVWPDTQYF.

The chain is built from TRBV21-1 and TRBJ1-5; TRBD1, the table's D call, was not compared with the DNA. TRBV21-1 corresponds to a pseudogene. The CDR3 loop spans 14 amino acids. The CDR3 DNA reads TGTGCCAGCCCCAGACAGGGGATGAATCAGCCCCAGCATTTT. As protein: CASPRQGMNQPQHF.

This clone appeared a single time. V usage is TRBV19 and J usage is TRBJ2-1; D is tentatively TRBD1 or TRBD2 (5 bases each). The V gene's germline CDR1 is LNHDA and CDR2 SQIVND (reference sequence). V was clipped by 0 bases and J by 0 bases, with 12 bases between them. This CDR3 is 17 amino acids long. The CDR3 spells CASSIDGTSGSYNEQFF. CDR3 coding DNA: TGTGCCAGTAGTATAGATGGGACCAGCGGCTCCTACAATGAGCAGTTCTTC.

The chain uses TRBV7-3 and TRBJ2-1; TRBD2 matches 8 bases. The germline gives CDR1 SGHTA, CDR2 FQGTGA. V was pared by 0 bases and J by 8 bases, with 6 bases of the junction left unmatched. The CDR3 loop spans 15 amino acids. The DNA for the CDR3 is TGTGCCAGCAGCTTAACGACGGTAGCGGGACATGAGCAGTTCTTC. It yields the protein CASSLTTVAGHEQFF.

The chain recombines TRBV7-3 with TRBJ2-2; D gene unclear. The CDR3 is 14 residues long. CDR1 and CDR2 from the germline V gene are SGHTA and FQGTGA. The V end was cut by 4 bases, the J end by 2 bases, with 8 bases between. The CDR3 bases are TGTGCCAGCAGCTCCTCCCCTAACACCGGGGAGCTGTTTTTT. It encodes CASSSSPNTGELFF.

This chain uses TRBV28 with TRBJ2-3; the D gene is possibly TRBD2 (7 bases). Germline V gene data show CDR1 as MDHEN and CDR2 as SYDVKM. This CDR3 has 16 amino acids. Trimming pared 5 bases from V and 6 bases from J, leaving 21 bases between. CDR3: CASSPWEGEGEDTQYF. The CDR3, as DNA: TGTGCCAGCAGTCCATGGGAGGGAGAGGGGGAGGATACGCAGTATTTT.

The chain employs TRBV6-4 and TRBJ2-5; TRBD1 matches at 8 bases. CDR1 and CDR2 (germline): MRHNA, SNTAGT. The CDR3 contains 14 residues. With V trimmed by 7 bases and J by 11 bases, 15 bases remained unmatched. For the CDR3, the DNA is TGTGCCAGCACCCTGCATGGACAGGGAGATGAGCAGTACTTC. This translates into CASTLHGQGDEQYF.

This chain uses TRBV9 with TRBJ2-5; TRBD2 matches 13 bases. The V and J ends lost 1 base and 5 bases, in that order; junction bases with no gene match: 5. This CDR3 comprises 16 residues. Germline V lookup: CDR1 SGDLS, CDR2 YYNGEE. CDR3 region: CASSVTSGRAGETQYF. The CDR3 DNA is TGTGCCAGCAGCGTAACTAGCGGGAGGGCCGGGGAGACCCAGTACTTC.

The chain links TRBV19 to TRBJ2-7; no clear D. CDR3 length equals 16 residues. From germline, CDR1 is LNHDA and CDR2 SQIVND (reference sequence). Trimming removed 2 bases at V and 6 bases at J, with 20 bases between. For the CDR3, the DNA is TGTGCCAGTAGTATACTCCAGCCCACCGGCCGAGGCGAGCAGTACTTC. Its protein is CASSILQPTGRGEQYF.

This rearrangement joins TRBV10-3 to TRBJ2-1; TRBD2 matches 11 bases. V was clipped by 6 bases and J by 4 bases; unmatched bases: 5. CDR3 length equals 15 residues. The germline V gene encodes CDR1 ENHRY and CDR2 SYGVKD. The CDR3 loop reads CAIRVTSGTYNEQFF. As DNA, the CDR3 is TGTGCCATCAGGGTGACTAGCGGGACTTACAATGAGCAGTTCTTC.

This clone was recorded a few times. The chain is built from TRBV19 and TRBJ1-4; D gene ambiguous. CDR3 length equals 14 residues. With 5 bases removed from V and 5 bases from J, the gap between germline ends came to 12 bases. CDR1 is LNHDA, CDR2 SQIVND, per germline (reference sequence). The CDR3 loop is CASSGQRQNEKLFF. CDR3 sequence (DNA): TGTGCCAGTAGTGGGCAACGCCAGAATGAAAAACTGTTTTTT.

This chain joins TRBV7-2 and TRBJ1-5; D uncertain. Germline assignment: CDR1 SGHTA and CDR2 FQGNSA. This CDR3 is built from 17 residues. Between the trimmed V and J ends, which lost 0 bases and 0 bases, there was a span of 12 bases. The CDR3: CASSLAVTQYSNQPQHF. The CDR3 DNA is TGTGCCAGCAGCTTAGCTGTGACACAATATAGCAATCAGCCCCAGCATTTT.

The chain links TRBV7-9 to TRBJ1-2; weak D call: TRBD1 (5 bases). V was trimmed by 7 bases and J by 8 bases, leaving 14 bases between them. Germline-derived CDR1 and CDR2 are SEHNR and FQNEAQ (reference sequence). CDR3 length equals 12 residues. The CDR3 DNA reads TGTGCCAGCACCAATACGGGGGGGGGCTACACCTTC. As protein: CASTNTGGGYTF.

The V gene is TRBV5-1, the J gene TRBJ2-2, with D possibly TRBD2 on 5 matching bases. The germline CDR1 and CDR2 sequences are SGHRS and YFSETQ. Trimming stripped 2 bases from V and 1 base from J, with 9 bases between. This CDR3 has 15 residues. DNA for the CDR3: TGCGCCAGCAGCTTTTGGGCGGGGAACACCGGGGAGCTGTTTTTT. Encoded protein: CASSFWAGNTGELFF.

Written as DNA, the CDR3 is TGTGCCAGTTCCCTAATCCCCCGGACAGGGATCGACTATGGCTACACCTTC. It yields the protein CASSLIPRTGIDYGYTF. This chain links TRBV19 with TRBJ1-2, with TRBD1 identical over 8 bases. The CDR3 covers 17 residues. Germline V gives CDR1 LNHDA, CDR2 SQIVND (reference sequence). J was trimmed by 3 bases and V by 8 bases; bases with no gene match: 17.

V is TRBV5-1 and J is TRBJ2-1; the D gene could be TRBD1 or TRBD2 (5 bases each). Germline CDR1 reads SGHRS; CDR2 reads YFSETQ. The CDR3 has 19 residues. V lost 1 base, J lost 8 bases, and 28 bases lay in between. The CDR3 region is CASSLKEGPVSLSLDEQFF. The DNA of the CDR3 is TGCGCCAGCAGCTTGAAAGAGGGACCCGTCTCCCTTAGCTTGGATGAGCAGTTCTTC.

The gene calls are TRBV7-3 and TRBJ2-3; 13 bases match TRBD2. After removal of 4 bases from V and 4 bases from J, the junction contained 8 bases not matched to a gene. Per germline, CDR1 SGHTA and CDR2 FQGTGA. The CDR3 is 17 residues long. CDR3 DNA sequence: TGTGCCAGCAGCTCCCCGGGACTAGCGGGACTGGCAGATACGCAGTATTTT. Translated, it gives CASSSPGLAGLADTQYF.